The 3 T cell receptor beta chains below were found in one sample sequenced in a study of early T cells in non-severe SARS-CoV-2 infection. MiXCR, applied by TCRdb to the 5' RACE reads, yields one record per CDR3 protein. The table lists some 64,000 distinct CDR3 sequences, 13% of them singletons. Sample: whole blood. The receptor source for this set is an adult who was a healthcare worker with PCR-confirmed SARS-CoV-2 infection or an uninfected control (not recorded which).

In this sample, this clonotype turned up many times. This chain connects TRBV27 to TRBJ2-3; 12 bases line up with TRBD1. The V gene's germline CDR1 is MNHEY and CDR2 SMNVEV (reference sequence). The ends lost 6 bases at V and 6 bases at J; junction bases unmatched: 7. The CDR3 totals 15 residues. CDR3 sequence reads: CASSGDRGRVDTQYF. The CDR3 DNA sequence: TGTGCCAGCAGCGGGGACAGGGGGCGGGTGGATACGCAGTATTTT.

This clonotype was seen only once. This could be a read error, since a much larger clone is one nucleotide away. V usage is TRBV7-3 and J usage is TRBJ2-1; tentative D call: TRBD2 (5 bases). Germline values: CDR1 SGHTA, CDR2 FQGTGA. CDR3 size: 16 residues. Deletions cut 1 base from V and 7 bases from J, with 17 bases between. CDR3 loop: CASSLMSLVGDNEQFF. CDR3 nucleotide sequence: TGTGCCAGCAGCTTAATGTCCCTAGTGGGAGATAATGAGCAGTTCTTC. Complete variable domain (other parts from reference TRBV7-3 and TRBJ2-1): GAGVSQTPSNKVTEKGKYVELRCDPISGHTALYWYRQSLGQGPEFLIYFQGTGAADDSGLPNDRFFAVRPEGSVSTLKIQRTERGDSAVYLCASSLMSLVGDNEQFFGPGTRLTVL.

This clonotype was recorded at least ten times. The chain uses TRBV5-1 and TRBJ2-7, with 10 bases fitting TRBD1. CDR1 SGHRS and CDR2 YFSETQ come from the germline V gene. The CDR3 consists of 14 residues. V was clipped by 7 bases and J by 7 bases; unmatched bases: 11. In DNA form, the CDR3 reads TGCGCCAGCTCCACCGGGACAGGGGTGAGTGAGCAGTACTTC. Translated, it gives CASSTGTGVSEQYF.